One sample yielded the 28 T cell receptor beta chains listed below, sequenced in a study of shared clonotypes between healthy human individuals. The protocol was immunoSEQ multiplex PCR, while the TCRdb copy is restricted to in-frame clones and leaves out a portion. The table lists approximately 740,000 clones, 85% to 95% of them singletons. CD45RO-negative, CCR7-selected cells formed the naive CD8 fraction, which excluded terminally differentiated effector memory CD45RA+ cells. Sequenced input: naive CD8+ T cells sorted from blood. These TCRs come from a man aged 25-40 years in good health.

The rearrangement uses TRBV27 and TRBJ1-1; D might be TRBD1 (5 bases). This CDR3 spans 13 amino acids. The germline CDR1 and CDR2 sequences are MNHEY and SMNVEV (reference sequence). V lost 4 bases and J 1 base, leaving 7 bases between the germline ends. CDR3 coding DNA: TGTGCCAGCAGTTGGCAGGGGAACACTGAAGCTTTCTTT. As protein: CASSWQGNTEAFF.

The chain is built from TRBV5-1 and TRBJ2-5; either TRBD1 or TRBD2 may supply D (5 bases each). Per germline, CDR1 SGHRS and CDR2 YFSETQ. V lost 1 base to trimming and J lost 3 bases, with 16 bases between them. The CDR3 covers 16 residues. CDR3 sequence: CASSLSSWGSEETQYF. CDR3 DNA sequence: TGCGCCAGCAGCTTGTCGTCTTGGGGGTCGGAAGAGACCCAGTACTTC.

In DNA form, the CDR3 reads TGTGCCAGCAGCGCTCGGGACGGCCGGTTGACTTGGGAGCAGTACTTC. It encodes CASSARDGRLTWEQYF. This rearrangement joins TRBV11-2 to TRBJ2-7; D possibly matches TRBD1 or TRBD2 (5 bases each). Trimming took off 5 bases at V and 7 bases at J, with 24 bases between the two ends. This CDR3 comprises 16 residues. CDR1 and CDR2 (germline): SGHAT, FQNNGV.

V usage is TRBV7-9 and J usage is TRBJ2-7; 8 bases map to TRBD1. From germline, CDR1 is SEHNR and CDR2 FQNEAQ (reference sequence). The junction had 13 bases not matched to a gene; V was cut back by 5 bases and J by 4 bases. There are 16 residues in the CDR3. CDR3 in amino acids: CASSPQWTGSRYEQYF. CDR3 DNA: TGTGCCAGCAGCCCGCAATGGACAGGGTCTAGGTACGAGCAGTACTTC.

The chain links TRBV11-3 to TRBJ1-1; D is unclear. The CDR3 covers 14 residues. V was clipped by 5 bases and J by 4 bases, with 14 bases between them. The V gene's germline CDR1 is SGHNT and CDR2 YENEEA. Written as DNA, the CDR3 is TGTGCCAGCAGCCCACATTCTTCGGGCACTGAAGCTTTCTTT. It specifies CASSPHSSGTEAFF. The whole variable domain, remainder taken from reference TRBV11-3 and TRBJ1-1, is EAGVVQSPRYKIIEKKQPVAFWCNPISGHNTLYWYLQNLGQGPELLIRYENEEAVDDSQLPKDRFSAERLKGVDSTLKIQPAELGDSAVYLCASSPHSSGTEAFFGQGTRLTVV.

This clone was seen just once. This chain joins TRBV7-8 and TRBJ2-3; 10 nucleotides match TRBD2. There are 17 residues in the CDR3. Germline V gives CDR1 SGHVS, CDR2 FQNEAQ. V was pared by 0 bases and J by 4 bases, with 7 bases of the junction left unmatched. The DNA of the CDR3 is TGTGCCAGCAGCTTAGCCGTAGCGGGAGGTCGAGCAGATACGCAGTATTTT. This gives the protein CASSLAVAGGRADTQYF.

The chain combines TRBV4-3 with TRBJ1-2; 7 bases agree with TRBD1. CDR1 and CDR2 (germline): LGHNA, YSLEER. V was pared by 4 bases and J by 5 bases, with 7 bases of the junction left unmatched. CDR3 length: 14 amino acids. Written as DNA, the CDR3 is TGCGCCAGCAGCCGAGACAGGGCGGGGTATGGCTACACCTTC. Residues: CASSRDRAGYGYTF.

This chain joins TRBV4-1 and TRBJ2-5; D remains ambiguous. Germline CDR1 and CDR2: MGHRA and YSYEKL. V was cut by 4 bases and J by 2 bases, with 17 bases left in between. The CDR3 loop spans 16 amino acids. The CDR3 DNA sequence: TGCGCCAGCAGCCCCCTAATGGGTAGGATTCAAGAGACCCAGTACTTC. Translating gives CASSPLMGRIQETQYF.

CDR3 protein: CASSDLSGLSTDTQYF. Written as DNA, the CDR3 is TGTGCCAGCAGTGATTTAAGCGGACTTAGCACAGATACGCAGTATTTT. V is TRBV25-1 and J is TRBJ2-3; possible D gene TRBD2, 5 bases. The germline V and J ends were trimmed by 3 bases and 0 bases, with 13 bases remaining between them. The CDR3 covers 16 residues. Looked up from germline, CDR1 is MGHDK and CDR2 is SYGVNS.

A word on this clone: Other DNA sequences in this specimen translate into the identical CDR3. This CDR3 is CASSLTRSSYNEQFF. The CDR3 coding sequence is TGTGCCAGCAGTCTAACACGTAGTTCCTACAATGAGCAGTTCTTC. This rearrangement joins TRBV27 to TRBJ2-1, with D uncertain. Germline values: CDR1 MNHEY, CDR2 SMNVEV (reference sequence). The V gene lost 5 bases and the J gene lost 1 base, with 12 bases spanning the gap. This CDR3 has 15 residues.

The CDR3 reads CASSLVGSLGNEQFF. CDR3 DNA sequence: TGTGCCAGCAGCTTAGTCGGGAGTCTGGGTAATGAGCAGTTCTTC. The chain combines TRBV7-9 with TRBJ2-1; TRBD2 is a possible D gene (6 bases). The CDR3 loop spans 15 amino acids. Germline CDR1 reads SEHNR; CDR2 reads FQNEAQ (reference sequence). Trimming stripped 1 base from V and 7 bases from J, with 14 bases between.

Worth noting for this clone: Other DNA sequences from this sample encode an identical CDR3 as well. The chain links TRBV4-3 to TRBJ2-7; TRBD1 might be the D (5 bases). CDR3 length: 14 amino acids. V dropped 4 bases and J dropped 4 bases, with 14 bases sitting between them. CDR1 is LGHNA, CDR2 YSLEER, per germline. As DNA, the CDR3 is TGCGCCAGCAGCCTCGGACAAGGGCGTTACGAGCAGTACTTC. Encoded protein: CASSLGQGRYEQYF.

V is TRBV7-8 and J is TRBJ2-3, with TRBD2 matching over 12 bases. Per the germline V gene, CDR1 is SGHVS and CDR2 is FQNEAQ. V shed 6 bases, J shed 1 base, and the junction held 14 bases outside the gene matches. The CDR3 spans 19 residues. As DNA, the CDR3 is TGTGCCAGCAGACCTCGGAGGACTAGCGGGAAGTGGGGCACAGATACGCAGTATTTT. As protein: CASRPRRTSGKWGTDTQYF.

This chain joins TRBV9 and TRBJ2-1; unclear D gene. CDR3 size: 13 residues. Germline values: CDR1 SGDLS, CDR2 YYNGEE. V was pared by 7 bases and J by 7 bases, with 15 bases between. CDR3 sequence: CASGRSHLNEQFF. The CDR3 DNA follows: TGTGCCAGCGGGCGATCTCATCTTAATGAGCAGTTCTTC.

This clone was recorded only once. This chain uses TRBV29-1 with TRBJ2-7; D assignment may be TRBD1 or TRBD2 (5 bases each). The CDR3 is 12 amino acids. Germline-derived CDR1 and CDR2 are SQVTM and ANQGSEA. V was shortened by 5 bases and J by 2 bases, with 10 bases between the two germline ends. CDR3 protein: CSVKRGTYEQYF. Here the CDR3 DNA reads TGCAGCGTTAAGAGGGGCACCTACGAGCAGTACTTC.

This chain uses TRBV9 with TRBJ2-2, with 9 bases identical to TRBD2. Germline CDR1 reads SGDLS; CDR2 reads YYNGEE. The CDR3 totals 17 residues. V gave up 0 bases and J gave up 5 bases; unmatched junction bases: 8. CDR3 nucleotide sequence: TGTGCCAGCAGCGTAGCGGGCGGGAGGGGAAGAACCGGGGAGCTGTTTTTT. Its protein product is CASSVAGGRGRTGELFF.

The CDR3 region has the DNA TGTGCCAGCAGCTTTTTAAATCAGGCCGGCGAGCAGTACTTC. Amino acid sequence: CASSFLNQAGEQYF. The V gene is TRBV7-8, the J gene TRBJ2-7; D unresolved. The CDR3 loop spans 14 amino acids. The germline V and J ends were trimmed by 3 bases and 6 bases, with 15 bases remaining between them. Germline V gene lookup returns CDR1 SGHVS and CDR2 FQNEAQ. Based on the CDR3 plus reference TRBV7-8 and TRBJ2-7, the full variable domain is GAGVSQSPRYKVAKRGQDVALRCDPISGHVSLFWYQQALGQGPEFLTYFQNEAQLDKSGLPSDRFFAERPEGSVSTLKIQRTQQEDSAVYLCASSFLNQAGEQYFGPGTRLTVT.

Concerning this clone itself: Other DNA sequences in this specimen translate into the identical CDR3. This chain links TRBV6-1 with TRBJ2-3; TRBD2 matches at 7 bases. The length of the CDR3 is 15 residues. Germline V gene lookup returns CDR1 MNHNS and CDR2 SASEGT. The V and J ends lost 1 base and 0 bases, in that order; junction bases with no gene match: 1. CDR3 protein: CASSEVAGSTDTQYF. The CDR3, as DNA: TGTGCCAGCAGTGAAGTAGCGGGCAGCACAGATACGCAGTATTTT.

V is TRBV10-3 and J is TRBJ2-1; weak D call: TRBD2 (5 bases). The CDR3 totals 13 residues. Trimming removed 7 bases at V and 8 bases at J, with 15 bases between. Germline lookup yields CDR1 ENHRY and CDR2 SYGVKD. The CDR3 loop reads CAIKLESLDEQFF. CDR3 nucleotides: TGTGCCATCAAACTAGAGTCCCTAGATGAGCAGTTCTTC.

This clone was picked up one time. The genes are TRBV4-1 and TRBJ2-7; no firm D call. This CDR3 has 16 residues. Trimming left V 0 bases short and J 0 bases short, with 12 bases between. Germline loops: CDR1 MGHRA, CDR2 YSYEKL. The CDR3 protein is CASSQDLVRSSYEQYF. The CDR3 region has the DNA TGCGCCAGCAGCCAAGATTTGGTGAGGAGCTCCTACGAGCAGTACTTC.

This chain connects TRBV29-1 to TRBJ2-7; 13 bases match TRBD2. V trimming: 6 bases; J trimming: 6 bases; junction bases outside the gene matches: 5. The CDR3 runs to 13 residues. Germline V gene lookup returns CDR1 SQVTM and CDR2 ANQGSEA. Written as DNA, the CDR3 is TGCAGCGTGGCCGGGACTAGCGGGATCGAGCAGTACTTC. This gives the protein CSVAGTSGIEQYF.

This clone was detected ten times or more. This chain connects TRBV6-1 to TRBJ2-6, with unresolved D. CDR1 is MNHNS, CDR2 SASEGT, per germline. V lost 3 bases to trimming and J lost 2 bases, with 5 bases between them. This CDR3 is 14 amino acids long. The CDR3 bases are TGTGCCAGCAGTGATTTAGCTGGGGCCAACGTCCTGACTTTC. As protein: CASSDLAGANVLTF.

This chain uses TRBV7-2 with TRBJ2-2, with D uncertain. This CDR3 spans 15 amino acids. From germline, CDR1 is SGHTA and CDR2 FQGNSA. The V end lost 1 base, the J end lost 5 bases, and 11 bases lay between the germline ends. For the CDR3, the DNA is TGTGCCAGCAGCTTAGAACCAGCTGGGACCGGGGAGCTGTTTTTT. This codes for CASSLEPAGTGELFF.

The chain links TRBV6-5 to TRBJ2-7, with 7 bases aligning to TRBD2. The CDR3 contains 12 residues. The V segment lost 6 bases and the J segment 6 bases; nucleotides outside the gene matches: 5. Per the germline V gene, CDR1 is MNHEY and CDR2 is SVGAGI. CDR3 bases: TGTGCCAGCAGCCCGAGCGGGGTCGAGCAGTACTTC. This encodes CASSPSGVEQYF.

The chain employs TRBV7-9 and TRBJ2-7; the match to TRBD1 covers 9 bases. Germline CDR1 SEHNR, CDR2 FQNEAQ (reference sequence). J was trimmed by 0 bases and V by 0 bases; bases with no gene match: 6. The CDR3 is made up of 17 amino acids. The CDR3 DNA sequence: TGTGCCAGCAGCTTAGCGGGGACAGGGCTCAACTCCTACGAGCAGTACTTC. Amino acids: CASSLAGTGLNSYEQYF.

This clone has just a few counts. The chain links TRBV27 to TRBJ1-5; TRBD1 agrees at 9 bases. Per the germline V gene, CDR1 is MNHEY and CDR2 is SMNVEV (reference sequence). CDR3 length: 13 residues. J gave up 9 bases and V 5 bases, and 5 bases lay outside the gene matches. In nucleotides, the CDR3 is TGTGCCAGCAGTGGACAGGGGCTGCGGCCCCAGCATTTT. Translating it yields CASSGQGLRPQHF.

V and J are TRBV7-9 and TRBJ1-2; D not resolved. The germline V gene has CDR1 SEHNR and CDR2 FQNEAQ (reference sequence). The CDR3 has 11 residues. Between the trimmed V and J ends, which lost 5 bases and 8 bases, there was a span of 9 bases. The CDR3 here is CASSVGVGYTF. CDR3 bases: TGTGCCAGCAGCGTTGGGGTCGGCTACACCTTC.

This clone was counted once. V gene TRBV27 combines with J gene TRBJ1-5; the D gene is possibly TRBD1 (6 bases). CDR3 size: 16 residues. The V and J ends lost 1 base and 2 bases respectively, with 12 bases between them. The V gene's germline CDR1 is MNHEY and CDR2 SMNVEV (reference sequence). The CDR3 region is CASSLFPGAGNQPQHF. CDR3 DNA sequence: TGTGCCAGCAGTTTATTCCCGGGGGCCGGCAATCAGCCCCAGCATTTT.